This T cell receptor beta chain was recovered during a study of regulatory T cells in long-lasting Graves disease. Overall study context: Persistent cases were those of Graves' disease that involved over 5 years of antithyroid drugs with positive TSH receptor antibodies.

CDR3 length: 13 amino acids. Germline V gene lookup returns CDR1 SNHLY and CDR2 FYNNEI. Trimming took off 8 bases at V and 2 bases at J, with 12 bases between the two ends. This clonotype was seen ten or more times. Libraries of TCR beta came from iRepertoire HTBI primers plus Arm-PCR of CDR3 regions. TCRdb passed the multiplex PCR reads through MiXCR, listing each CDR3 protein once. The sample lists some 300,000 distinct CDR3 sequences; 20% to 25% were seen once. Time point meaning: persistent/refractory GD, antithyroid drugs over 5 years with positive TRAb. Following extraction of RNA from PBMCs, that RNA was used to make the TCR library. In this cohort, patients came from an endocrinology department located in Xi'an, China.

The TCR was taken from a female donor with Graves disease. The sample in question was peripheral blood mononuclear cells (PBMCs), obtained when the disease was refractory, from a patient treated with antithyroid drugs. V and J are TRBV2 and TRBJ2-5; no clear D. The CDR3 loop is CASLLTVQETQYF. CDR3 DNA sequence: TGTGCCAGCCTCTTAACAGTTCAAGAGACCCAGTACTTC. Variable domain in full (rest from reference TRBV2 and TRBJ2-5): EPEVTQTPSHQVTQMGQEVILRCVPISNHLYFYWYRQILGQKVEFLVSFYNNEISEKSEIFDDQFSVERPDGSNFTLKIRSTKLEDSAMYFCASLLTVQETQYFGPGTRLLVL.